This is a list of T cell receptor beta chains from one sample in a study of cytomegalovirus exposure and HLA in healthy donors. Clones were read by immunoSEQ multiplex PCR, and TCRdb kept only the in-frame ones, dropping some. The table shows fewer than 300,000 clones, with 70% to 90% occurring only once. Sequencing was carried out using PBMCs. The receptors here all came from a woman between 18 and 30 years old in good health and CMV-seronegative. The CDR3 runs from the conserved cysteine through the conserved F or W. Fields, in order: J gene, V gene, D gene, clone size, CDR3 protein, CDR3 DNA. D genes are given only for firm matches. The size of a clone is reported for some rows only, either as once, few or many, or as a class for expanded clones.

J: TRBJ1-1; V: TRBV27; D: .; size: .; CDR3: CASSSRGWAEAFF; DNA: TGTGCCAGCAGTTCCAGGGGTTGGGCTGAAGCTTTCTTT
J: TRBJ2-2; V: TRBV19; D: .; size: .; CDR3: CASSPDWAGELFF; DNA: TGTGCCAGTAGCCCGGACTGGGCGGGGGAGCTGTTTTTT
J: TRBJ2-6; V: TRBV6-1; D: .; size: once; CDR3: CASDRDRANVLTF; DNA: TGTGCCAGCGATCGGGACAGGGCCAACGTCCTGACTTTC
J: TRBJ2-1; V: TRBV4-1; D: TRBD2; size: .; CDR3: CASSQRLAGVRNEQFF; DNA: TGCGCCAGCAGCCAGAGACTAGCGGGAGTAAGAAATGAGCAGTTCTTC
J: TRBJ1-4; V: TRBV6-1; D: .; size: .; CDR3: CASSEFGRVNEKLFF; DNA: TGTGCCAGCAGTGAATTCGGCAGGGTTAATGAAAAACTGTTTTTT
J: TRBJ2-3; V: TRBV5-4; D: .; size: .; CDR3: CASTVAASTDTQYF; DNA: TGTGCCAGCACCGTGGCGGCTAGCACAGATACGCAGTATTTT
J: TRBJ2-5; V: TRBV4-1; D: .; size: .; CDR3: CASSQGPTAGGETQYF; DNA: TGCGCCAGCAGCCAAGGGCCCACAGCTGGAGGAGAGACCCAGTACTTC
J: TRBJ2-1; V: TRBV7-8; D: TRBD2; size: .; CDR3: CASSFGLAGGVYEQFF; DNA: TGTGCCAGCAGCTTTGGACTAGCGGGAGGGGTATATGAGCAGTTCTTC
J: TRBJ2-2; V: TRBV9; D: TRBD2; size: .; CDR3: CASSASLTGGPTGELFF; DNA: TGTGCCAGCAGCGCCTCCCTCACGGGAGGGCCGACCGGGGAGCTGTTTTTT
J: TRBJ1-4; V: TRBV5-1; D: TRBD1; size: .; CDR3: CASSLDWGDRGNEKLFF; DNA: TGCGCCAGCAGCTTGGATTGGGGCGACAGGGGAAACGAAAAACTGTTTTTT
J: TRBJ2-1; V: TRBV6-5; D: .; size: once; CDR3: CASIPGGAVNEQFF; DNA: TGTGCCAGCATCCCCGGGGGAGCGGTCAATGAGCAGTTCTTC
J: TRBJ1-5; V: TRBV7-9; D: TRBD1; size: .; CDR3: CASSLTGTGNQPQHF; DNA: TGTGCCAGCAGCCTCACCGGGACAGGCAATCAGCCCCAGCATTTT
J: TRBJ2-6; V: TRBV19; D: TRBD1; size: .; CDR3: CASSRPQGTGANVLTF; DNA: TGTGCCAGTAGTAGGCCACAGGGGACTGGGGCCAACGTCCTGACTTTC
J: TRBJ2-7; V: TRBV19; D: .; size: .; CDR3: CASSMSGPTPYEQYF; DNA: TGTGCCAGTAGTATGTCAGGGCCCACACCCTACGAGCAGTACTTC
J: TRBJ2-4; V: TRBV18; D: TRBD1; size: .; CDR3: CASSPSRQGDIQYF; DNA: TGTGCCAGCTCACCATCAAGACAGGGGGACATTCAGTACTTC
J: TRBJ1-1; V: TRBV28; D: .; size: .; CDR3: CASSGRGGRRGTEAFF; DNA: TGTGCCAGCAGTGGCCGGGGGGGGCGCCGGGGCACTGAAGCTTTCTTT
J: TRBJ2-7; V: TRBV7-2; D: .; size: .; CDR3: CASSLVGRVNYEQYF; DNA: TGTGCCAGCAGCTTAGTAGGGCGGGTCAACTACGAGCAGTACTTC
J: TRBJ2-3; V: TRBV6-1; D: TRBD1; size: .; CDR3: CASSLGQGGTDTQYF; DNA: TGTGCCAGCAGCCTGGGACAGGGTGGCACAGATACGCAGTATTTT
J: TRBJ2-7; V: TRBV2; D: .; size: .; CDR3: CASSGGLADYEQYF; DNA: TGTGCCAGCAGTGGGGGGCTAGCGGACTACGAGCAGTACTTC
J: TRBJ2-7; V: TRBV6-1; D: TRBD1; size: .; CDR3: CASSAEQGGSYEQYF; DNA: TGTGCCAGCAGTGCAGAACAGGGGGGATCCTACGAGCAGTACTTC
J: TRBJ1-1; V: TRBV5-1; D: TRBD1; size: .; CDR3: CASSPRTGSTEAFF; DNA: TGCGCCAGCAGCCCAAGGACAGGGAGCACTGAAGCTTTCTTT
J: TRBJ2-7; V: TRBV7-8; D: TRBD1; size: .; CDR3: CASSLGQVYEQYF; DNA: TGTGCCAGCAGCTTGGGACAGGTCTACGAGCAGTACTTC
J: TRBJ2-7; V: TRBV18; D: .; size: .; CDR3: CASSPPFPGQGGYEQYF; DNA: TGTGCCAGCTCACCACCGTTTCCCGGGCAGGGTGGCTACGAGCAGTACTTC
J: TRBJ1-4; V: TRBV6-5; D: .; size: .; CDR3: CASSYSTGSTNEKLFF; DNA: TGTGCCAGCAGTTACTCGACAGGCTCAACTAATGAAAAACTGTTTTTT
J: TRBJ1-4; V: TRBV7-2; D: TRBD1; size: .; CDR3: CASSLVVTGATNEKLFF; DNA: TGTGCCAGCAGCTTAGTGGTGACAGGGGCTACTAATGAAAAACTGTTTTTT
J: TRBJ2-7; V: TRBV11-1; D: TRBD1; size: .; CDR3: CASSRTGSYEQYF; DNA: TGTGCCAGCAGCCGGACAGGGTCCTACGAGCAGTACTTC
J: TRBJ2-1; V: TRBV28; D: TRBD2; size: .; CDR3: CASSSETTSPLTYNEQFF; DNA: TGTGCCAGCAGTTCCGAAACGACTAGCCCGCTCACCTACAATGAGCAGTTCTTC
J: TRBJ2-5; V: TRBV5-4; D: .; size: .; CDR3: CASSLGQAGETQYF; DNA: TGTGCCAGCAGCTTGGGGCAGGCGGGAGAGACCCAGTACTTC
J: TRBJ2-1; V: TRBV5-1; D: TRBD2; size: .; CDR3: CASSSTSGTREFF; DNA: TGCGCCAGCAGCTCGACTAGCGGGACACGGGAGTTCTTC
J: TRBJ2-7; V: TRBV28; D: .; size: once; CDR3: CASSRLVRFSYEQYF; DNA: TGTGCCAGCAGTCGACTAGTTCGTTTCTCCTACGAGCAGTACTTC
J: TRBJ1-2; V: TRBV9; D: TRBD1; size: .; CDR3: CASSVEGGGHNYGYTF; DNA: TGTGCCAGCAGCGTAGAAGGGGGCGGACATAACTATGGCTACACCTTC
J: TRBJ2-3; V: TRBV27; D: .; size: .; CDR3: CASSPFPRTQYF; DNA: TGTGCCAGCAGCCCCTTCCCCCGGACGCAGTATTTT
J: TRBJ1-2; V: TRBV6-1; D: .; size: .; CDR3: CASTLERTVGGYTF; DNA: TGTGCCAGCACCCTGGAAAGGACTGTGGGTGGCTACACCTTC
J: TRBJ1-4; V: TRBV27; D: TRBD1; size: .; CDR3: CASSLTGGNEKLFF; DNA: TGTGCCAGCAGTTTGACAGGGGGGAATGAAAAACTGTTTTTT
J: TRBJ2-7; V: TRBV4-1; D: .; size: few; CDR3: CASGQTSSEQYF; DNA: TGCGCCAGCGGCCAGACTAGTAGCGAGCAGTACTTC
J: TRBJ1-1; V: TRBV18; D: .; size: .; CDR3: CASSPRSVPTNTEAFF; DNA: TGTGCCAGCTCACCCCGGAGTGTACCTACCAACACTGAAGCTTTCTTT
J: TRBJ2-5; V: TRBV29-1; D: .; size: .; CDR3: CSVGTGVGETQYF; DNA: TGCAGCGTTGGGACGGGGGTAGGGGAGACCCAGTACTTC
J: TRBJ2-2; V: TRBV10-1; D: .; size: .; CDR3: CASSESGFDSYTGELFF; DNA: TGCGCCAGCAGTGAGTCAGGCTTCGACAGCTACACCGGGGAGCTGTTTTTT
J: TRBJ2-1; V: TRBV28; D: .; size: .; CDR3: CASSLSSGANEQFF; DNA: TGTGCCAGCAGTTTATCATCTGGGGCCAATGAGCAGTTCTTC
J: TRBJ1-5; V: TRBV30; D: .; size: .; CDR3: CAWSVDSGNQPQHF; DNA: TGTGCCTGGAGTGTTGACAGTGGCAATCAGCCCCAGCATTTT
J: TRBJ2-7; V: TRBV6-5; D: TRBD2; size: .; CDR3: CASSSRLAGAEQYF; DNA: TGTGCCAGCAGTTCTCGACTAGCGGGAGCTGAGCAGTACTTC
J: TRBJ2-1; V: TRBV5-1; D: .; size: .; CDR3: CASSLAGGTLYNEQFF; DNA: TGCGCCAGCAGCTTGGCCGGAGGGACTCTGTACAATGAGCAGTTCTTC
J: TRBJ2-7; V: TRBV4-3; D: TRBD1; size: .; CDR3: CASSLWTGPEQYF; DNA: TGCGCCAGCAGCCTCTGGACAGGACCCGAGCAGTACTTC
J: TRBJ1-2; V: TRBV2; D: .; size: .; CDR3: CASSSGTNYGYTF; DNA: TGTGCCAGCAGCTCCGGGACTAACTATGGCTACACCTTC
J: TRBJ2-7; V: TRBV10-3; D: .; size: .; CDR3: CAISSSYEQYF; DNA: TGTGCCATCAGCTCCTCCTACGAGCAGTACTTC
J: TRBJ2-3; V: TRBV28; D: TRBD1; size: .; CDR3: CASSLTGITTDTQYF; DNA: TGTGCCAGCAGTTTGACAGGGATAACTACAGATACGCAGTATTTT
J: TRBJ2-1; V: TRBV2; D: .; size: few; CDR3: CASSEFGSGQFF; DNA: TGTGCCAGCAGTGAGTTCGGCAGCGGGCAGTTCTTC
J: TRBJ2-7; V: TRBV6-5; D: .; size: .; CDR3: CASSSGSSTTNEQYF; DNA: TGTGCCAGCAGTTCGGGGTCTAGCACAACTAACGAGCAGTACTTC
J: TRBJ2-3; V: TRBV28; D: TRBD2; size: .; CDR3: CASSSLRLAGGLDTDTQYF; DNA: TGTGCCAGCAGTTCACTCAGACTAGCGGGAGGACTGGACACAGATACGCAGTATTTT
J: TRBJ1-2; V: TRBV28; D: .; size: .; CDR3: CASSFPRINYGYTF; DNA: TGTGCCAGCAGTTTCCCGAGAATTAACTATGGCTACACCTTC
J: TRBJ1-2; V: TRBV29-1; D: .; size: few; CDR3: CSFHRANYGYTF; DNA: TGCAGCTTCCACAGGGCTAACTATGGCTACACCTTC
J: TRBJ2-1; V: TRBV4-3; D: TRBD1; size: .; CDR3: CASSQYGTGHSSYNEQFF; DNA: TGCGCCAGCAGCCAGTACGGGACAGGTCATAGCTCCTACAATGAGCAGTTCTTC
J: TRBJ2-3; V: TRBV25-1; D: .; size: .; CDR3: CASSEYPSSQYF; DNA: TGTGCCAGCAGTGAATATCCGAGTTCGCAGTATTTT
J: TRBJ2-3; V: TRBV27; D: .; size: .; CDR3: CASSFIDTQYF; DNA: TGTGCCAGCAGTTTCATAGATACGCAGTATTTT
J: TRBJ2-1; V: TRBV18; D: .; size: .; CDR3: CASSPGGINSYNEQFF; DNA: TGTGCCAGCTCACCGGGCGGGATAAACTCCTACAATGAGCAGTTCTTC
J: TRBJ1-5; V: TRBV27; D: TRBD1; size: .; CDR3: CAIGTGGGQPQHF; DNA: TGTGCCATCGGGACAGGGGGCGGTCAGCCCCAGCATTTT
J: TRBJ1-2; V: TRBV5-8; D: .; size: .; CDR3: CASSLAGALYGYTF; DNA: TGTGCCAGCAGCTTGGCAGGTGCGCTGTATGGCTACACCTTC
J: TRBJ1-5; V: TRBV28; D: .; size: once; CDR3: CASRPPRDSGQPQHF; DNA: TGTGCCAGCAGGCCACCCCGGGACTCGGGGCAGCCCCAGCATTTT
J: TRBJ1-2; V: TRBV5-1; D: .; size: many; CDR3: CASSRDTANYGYTF; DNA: TGCGCCAGCAGCAGGGACACCGCTAACTATGGCTACACCTTC